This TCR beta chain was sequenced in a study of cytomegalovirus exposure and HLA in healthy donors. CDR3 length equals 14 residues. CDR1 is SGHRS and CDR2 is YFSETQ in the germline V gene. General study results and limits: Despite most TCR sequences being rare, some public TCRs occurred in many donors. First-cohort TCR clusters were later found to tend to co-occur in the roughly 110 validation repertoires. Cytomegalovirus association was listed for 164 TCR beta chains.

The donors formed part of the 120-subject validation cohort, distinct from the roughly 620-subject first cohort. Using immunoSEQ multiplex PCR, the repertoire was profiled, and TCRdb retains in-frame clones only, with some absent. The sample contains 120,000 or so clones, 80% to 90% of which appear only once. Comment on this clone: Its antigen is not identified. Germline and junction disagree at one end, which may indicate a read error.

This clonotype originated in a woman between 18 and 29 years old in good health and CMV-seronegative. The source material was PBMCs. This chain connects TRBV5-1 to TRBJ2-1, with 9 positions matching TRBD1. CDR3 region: CASSWTGEANQQFF. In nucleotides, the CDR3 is TGCGCCAGCAGCTGGACAGGGGAGGCCAATCAGCAGTTCTTC. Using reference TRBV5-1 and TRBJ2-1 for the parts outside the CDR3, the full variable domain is KAGVTQTPRYLIKTRGQQVTLSCSPISGHRSVSWYQQTPGQGLQFLFEYFSETQRNKGNFPGRFSGRQFSNSRSEMNVSTLELGDSALYLCASSWTGEANQQFFGPGTRLTVL.